What follows are 23 T cell receptor beta chains derived from one specimen sequenced in a study of CD8 T cell repertoires and HIV-1 epitope variants. The data were produced by immunoSEQ multiplex PCR, yet TCRdb's version contains in-frame clones alone and is incomplete. In the table there are 80,000 to 95,000 clones, more than 65% of which are singletons. Sequences were obtained from uncultured baseline CD8+ T cells from peripheral blood mononuclear cells (PBMCs). The receptors were gathered from a male donor with HIV.

This chain connects TRBV9 to TRBJ1-2; 8 bases are a match to TRBD1. CDR3 length equals 15 residues. Germline V gene lookup returns CDR1 SGDLS and CDR2 YYNGEE. Trimming cost V 3 bases and J 0 bases; bases outside gene matches: 4. The CDR3, as DNA: TGTGCCAGCAGCGCATCGACAGGGGCTAACTATGGCTACACCTTC. It translates to CASSASTGANYGYTF.

J is TRBJ1-1 and V is TRBV10-3; D is unclear. CDR3 length: 15 residues. From germline, CDR1 is ENHRY and CDR2 SYGVKD. Trimming removed 2 bases at V and 0 bases at J, with 10 bases between. CDR3 coding DNA: TGTGCCATCAGTGAGCTCTCACAGTTGAACACTGAAGCTTTCTTT. It translates to CAISELSQLNTEAFF.

Here the CDR3 reads CASSVKTTNEKLFF. CDR3 in DNA: TGTGCCAGCAGCGTGAAGACAACTAATGAAAAACTGTTTTTT. V and J are TRBV9 and TRBJ1-4; D is uncertain. The CDR3 is 14 residues long. Germline values: CDR1 SGDLS, CDR2 YYNGEE. Between the trimmed V and J ends, which lost 2 bases and 0 bases, there was a span of 5 bases.

This clone was recorded once. This chain uses TRBV5-6 with TRBJ1-5; TRBD1 is a possible D gene (5 bases). The germline CDR1 and CDR2 sequences are SGHDT and YYEEEE. V was pared by 2 bases and J by 1 base, with 10 bases between. The CDR3 length is 15 residues. The CDR3 loop is CASSLSWGSNQPQHF. The CDR3 bases are TGTGCCAGCAGCTTATCCTGGGGGAGCAATCAGCCCCAGCATTTT.

This rearrangement joins TRBV7-8 to TRBJ2-3; D is unclear. The germline V and J ends were trimmed by 5 bases and 4 bases, with 13 bases remaining between them. CDR1 SGHVS and CDR2 FQNEAQ come from the germline V gene. The CDR3 runs 14 residues. CDR3 nucleotide sequence: TGTGCCAGCAGCCCACAATCCTCGGCAGATACGCAGTATTTT. As protein: CASSPQSSADTQYF.

The gene calls are TRBV15 and TRBJ2-3, with D unresolved. V was clipped by 0 bases and J by 6 bases, with 13 bases between them. The V gene's germline CDR1 is LNHNV and CDR2 YYDKDF (reference sequence). The CDR3 covers 15 residues. In nucleotides, the CDR3 is TGTGCCACCAGCAGAGATAGGCAACCCCTGGATACGCAGTATTTT. This encodes CATSRDRQPLDTQYF.

The V and J genes are TRBV5-6 and TRBJ2-7; 9 bases match TRBD2. CDR1 and CDR2 from the germline V gene are SGHDT and YYEEEE. The CDR3 sequence is 15 residues long. V was pared by 4 bases and J by 2 bases, with 7 bases of the junction left unmatched. This chain's CDR3 is CASSPPASGTYEQYF. DNA for the CDR3: TGTGCCAGCAGCCCGCCCGCTAGCGGGACCTACGAGCAGTACTTC.

The J gene is TRBJ1-5, the V gene TRBV19; D unclear. Germline assignment: CDR1 LNHDA and CDR2 SQIVND (reference sequence). The CDR3 consists of 16 residues. The V gene lost 5 bases and the J gene lost 5 bases, with 19 bases spanning the gap. The CDR3, as DNA: TGTGCCAGTAGTCCCCGTGGTGGGTCGCCCGATCAGCCCCAGCATTTT. It translates to CASSPRGGSPDQPQHF.

The J gene is TRBJ1-6, the V gene TRBV18; the D gene is possibly TRBD1 (5 bases). The V gene's germline CDR1 is KGHSH and CDR2 LQKENI. The V gene lost 3 bases and the J gene lost 11 bases, with 14 bases spanning the gap. CDR3 length: 14 residues. In DNA, the CDR3 is TGTGCCAGCTCACCGGTGGAGGAAGGGGCACCCCTCCACTTT. Protein product: CASSPVEEGAPLHF.

There are many counts of this clone. The rearrangement links TRBV30 to TRBJ1-1; D might be TRBD1 (6 bases). This CDR3 is built from 13 residues. Trimming removed 3 bases at V and 11 bases at J, with 19 bases between. The V gene's germline CDR1 is GTSNPN and CDR2 SVGIG (reference sequence). The CDR3: CAWRRGGGRWAFF. In nucleotides, the CDR3 is TGTGCCTGGAGGCGAGGGGGAGGACGATGGGCTTTCTTT. The full variable domain, its missing parts supplied by reference TRBV30 and TRBJ1-1, is SQTIHQWPATLVQPVGSPLSLECTVEGTSNPNLYWYRQAAGRGLQLLFYSVGIGQISSEVPQNLSASRPQDRQFILSSKKLLLSDSGFYLCAWRRGGGRWAFFGQGTRLTVV.

The chain joins TRBV6-5 to TRBJ2-1, with TRBD2 identical over 7 bases. The V segment lost 0 bases and the J segment 4 bases; nucleotides outside the gene matches: 6. CDR1 is MNHEY and CDR2 is SVGAGI in the germline V gene. CDR3 length equals 16 residues. The CDR3 is CASSYSSSSGYNEQFF. The CDR3 bases are TGTGCCAGCAGTTACTCATCGTCTAGCGGTTACAATGAGCAGTTCTTC.

The chain has TRBV4-2 and TRBJ1-3; D remains ambiguous. CDR1 and CDR2 (germline): LGHNA, YNFKEQ. CDR3 length equals 15 residues. V lost 8 bases and J lost 2, with 16 bases in between. The CDR3 sequence: CASREQASPGNTIYF. The CDR3 DNA reads as TGTGCCAGCCGGGAGCAGGCGAGCCCTGGAAACACCATATATTTT.

V gene TRBV9 combines with J gene TRBJ2-2, with 8 bases that match TRBD1. CDR1 and CDR2 (germline): SGDLS, YYNGEE. V gave up 5 bases and J gave up 1 base; unmatched junction bases: 10. The CDR3 runs to 17 residues. CDR3 sequence reads: CASRPGGGTGNTGELFF. Written as DNA, the CDR3 is TGTGCCAGCAGACCAGGAGGAGGGACAGGGAACACCGGGGAGCTGTTTTTT.

The V gene is TRBV6-1, the J gene TRBJ1-2; 9 bases align to TRBD1. This CDR3 has 14 amino acids. From germline, CDR1 is MNHNS and CDR2 SASEGT. The junction had 4 bases not matched to a gene; V was cut back by 2 bases and J by 6 bases. The CDR3 DNA sequence: TGTGCCAGCAGTGAACAGACAGGGGGGGATGGCTACACCTTC. It translates to CASSEQTGGDGYTF.

J is TRBJ2-3 and V is TRBV7-9, with 7 bases that match TRBD2. The CDR3 is 15 residues long. CDR1 SEHNR and CDR2 FQNEAQ come from the germline V gene (reference sequence). Trimming took 5 bases from V and 1 from J; bases not matched to a gene: 6. The CDR3 nucleotides read TGTGCCAGCAGCCGAGAGGCGGGGGGCACAGATACGCAGTATTTT. Translating it yields CASSREAGGTDTQYF. Combining the CDR3 with reference TRBV7-9 and TRBJ2-3 gives the whole variable domain DTGVSQNPRHKITKRGQNVTFRCDPISEHNRLYWYRQTLGQGPEFLTYFQNEAQLEKSRLLSDRFSAERPKGSFSTLEIQRTEQGDSAMYLCASSREAGGTDTQYFGPGTRLTVL.

The rearrangement uses TRBV2 and TRBJ2-7, with D maybe TRBD2 (6 bases). V dropped 0 bases and J dropped 4 bases, with 10 bases sitting between them. The germline CDR1 and CDR2 sequences are SNHLY and FYNNEI. The CDR3 is made up of 14 amino acids. Written as DNA, the CDR3 is TGTGCCAGCAGTGAAGCGCGGGAAGTATACGAGCAGTACTTC. This codes for CASSEAREVYEQYF.

This chain links TRBV7-8 with TRBJ2-1; 9 bases align to TRBD2. V lost 5 bases, J lost 8 bases, and 19 bases stayed unmatched. CDR1 is SGHVS and CDR2 is FQNEAQ in the germline V gene. There are 18 residues in the CDR3. DNA of the CDR3: TGTGCCAGCAGCCCTGATAGCGGGAGAAGTGTTGTCTCGTATGAGCAGTTCTTC. Translation gives CASSPDSGRSVVSYEQFF. The entire variable domain, with the rest obtained from reference TRBV7-8 and TRBJ2-1, is as follows: GAGVSQSPRYKVAKRGQDVALRCDPISGHVSLFWYQQALGQGPEFLTYFQNEAQLDKSGLPSDRFFAERPEGSVSTLKIQRTQQEDSAVYLCASSPDSGRSVVSYEQFFGPGTRLTVL.

The rearrangement joins TRBV4-1 to TRBJ2-3, with a possible D match to TRBD2 (6 bases). From germline, CDR1 is MGHRA and CDR2 YSYEKL. Deletions cut 0 bases from V and 2 bases from J, with 15 bases between. The CDR3 runs 17 residues. The CDR3 DNA reads as TGCGCCAGCAGCCAAGATCCCTGGGGACTCCCCACAGATACGCAGTATTTT. Translated, it gives CASSQDPWGLPTDTQYF.

V gene TRBV28 combines with J gene TRBJ2-7, with TRBD1 identical over 11 bases. The CDR3 sequence is 17 residues long. The J segment lost 4 bases and the V segment lost 4 bases, leaving 12 bases of the junction unmatched. From germline, CDR1 is MDHEN and CDR2 SYDVKM. CDR3 nucleotide sequence: TGTGCCAGCAGTTCTCTTACACCGGGACAGGGGGTTTACGAGCAGTACTTC. Protein: CASSSLTPGQGVYEQYF.

This clone was observed a few times. J is TRBJ2-2 and V is TRBV5-1; possibly TRBD1 for D (6 bases). Per germline, CDR1 SGHRS and CDR2 YFSETQ. The V and J ends lost 0 bases and 6 bases respectively, with 12 bases between them. The CDR3 is 15 residues long. CDR3 loop: CASSLDRVIPGELFF. The DNA for the CDR3 is TGCGCCAGCAGCTTGGACAGGGTAATTCCCGGGGAGCTGTTTTTT.

V usage is TRBV19 and J usage is TRBJ1-2; tentative D call: TRBD1 (6 bases). Trimming removed 4 bases at V and 8 bases at J, with 14 bases between. This CDR3 is 13 amino acids long. The germline V gene encodes CDR1 LNHDA and CDR2 SQIVND (reference sequence). The CDR3 bases are TGTGCCAGTAGTAGTCGACAGGAGGGCGGCTACACCTTC. It translates to CASSSRQEGGYTF.

This clone has just a few counts. The chain combines TRBV7-4 with TRBJ1-5, with 8 bases lining up with TRBD1. The CDR3 covers 15 residues. Germline V CDR1 and CDR2: SGHVT, SQSDAQ. The J segment lost 3 bases and the V segment lost 5 bases, leaving 6 bases of the junction unmatched. This CDR3 reads CASSPQGGPNQPQHF. DNA of the CDR3: TGTGCCAGCAGCCCACAGGGGGGTCCCAATCAGCCCCAGCATTTT.

The rearrangement links TRBV6-1 to TRBJ2-7, with 7 bases aligning to TRBD1. Germline lookup yields CDR1 MNHNS and CDR2 SASEGT. J gave up 2 bases and V 4 bases, and 8 bases lay outside the gene matches. This CDR3 spans 15 amino acids. Here the CDR3 DNA reads TGTGCCAGCAGTGCCTATGACAGGGCCACCTACGAGCAGTACTTC. It specifies CASSAYDRATYEQYF.